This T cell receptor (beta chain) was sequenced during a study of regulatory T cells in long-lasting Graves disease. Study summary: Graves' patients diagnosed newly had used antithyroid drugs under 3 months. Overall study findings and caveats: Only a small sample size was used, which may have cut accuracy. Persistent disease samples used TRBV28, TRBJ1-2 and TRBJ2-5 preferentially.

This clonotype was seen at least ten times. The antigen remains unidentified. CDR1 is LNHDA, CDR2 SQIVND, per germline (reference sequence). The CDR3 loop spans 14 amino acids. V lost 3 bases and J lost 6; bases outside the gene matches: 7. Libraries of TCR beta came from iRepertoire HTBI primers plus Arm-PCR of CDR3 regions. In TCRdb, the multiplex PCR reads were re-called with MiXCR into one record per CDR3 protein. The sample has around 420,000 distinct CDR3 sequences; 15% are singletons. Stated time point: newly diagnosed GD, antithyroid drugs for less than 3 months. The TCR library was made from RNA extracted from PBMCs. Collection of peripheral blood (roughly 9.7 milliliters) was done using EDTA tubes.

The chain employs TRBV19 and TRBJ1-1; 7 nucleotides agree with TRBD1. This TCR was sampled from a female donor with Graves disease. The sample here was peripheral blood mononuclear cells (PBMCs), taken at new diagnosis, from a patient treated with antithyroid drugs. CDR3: CASSMGTVLSEAFF. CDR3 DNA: TGTGCCAGTAGTATGGGGACAGTACTATCTGAAGCTTTCTTT.